Here is one T cell receptor (beta chain) with its context. Together with a sample-barcoded 5' primer, a J-beta primer mix was included in a second PCR lasting roughly 6 to 12 cycles. TCRdb re-derived calls from the 5' RACE reads in MiXCR, one entry per CDR3 protein. The sample records about 800,000 distinct CDR3 sequences, 20% to 30% being singletons. This entry comes from a study of blood T cells in healthy people across ages. The CDR3 loop spans 15 amino acids. Germline loops: CDR1 LGHDT, CDR2 YNNKEL (reference sequence). J gave up 5 bases and V 3 bases, and 7 bases lay outside the gene matches. The same data also went into a second study, on T cells of mothers and their children.

The rearrangement links TRBV3-1 to TRBJ2-7, with 10 bases aligning to TRBD1. The receptor was derived from a boy younger than 18 in good health. The sequenced sample consisted of blood. CDR3: CASSQGDRGLHEQYF. The DNA for the CDR3 is TGTGCCAGCAGCCAGGGAGACAGGGGGCTCCACGAGCAGTACTTC.